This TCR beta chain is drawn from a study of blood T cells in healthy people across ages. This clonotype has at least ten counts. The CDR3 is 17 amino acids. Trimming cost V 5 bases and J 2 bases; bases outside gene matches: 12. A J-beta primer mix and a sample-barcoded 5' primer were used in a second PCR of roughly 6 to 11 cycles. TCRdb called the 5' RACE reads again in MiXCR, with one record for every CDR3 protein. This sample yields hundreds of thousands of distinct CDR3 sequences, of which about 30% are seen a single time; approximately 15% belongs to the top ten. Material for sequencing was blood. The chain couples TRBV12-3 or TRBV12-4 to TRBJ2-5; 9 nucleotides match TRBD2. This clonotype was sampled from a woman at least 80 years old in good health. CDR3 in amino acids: CASSARTFSGGQETQYF. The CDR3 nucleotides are TGTGCCAGCAGTGCCAGAACCTTTAGCGGGGGACAAGAGACCCAGTACTTC.